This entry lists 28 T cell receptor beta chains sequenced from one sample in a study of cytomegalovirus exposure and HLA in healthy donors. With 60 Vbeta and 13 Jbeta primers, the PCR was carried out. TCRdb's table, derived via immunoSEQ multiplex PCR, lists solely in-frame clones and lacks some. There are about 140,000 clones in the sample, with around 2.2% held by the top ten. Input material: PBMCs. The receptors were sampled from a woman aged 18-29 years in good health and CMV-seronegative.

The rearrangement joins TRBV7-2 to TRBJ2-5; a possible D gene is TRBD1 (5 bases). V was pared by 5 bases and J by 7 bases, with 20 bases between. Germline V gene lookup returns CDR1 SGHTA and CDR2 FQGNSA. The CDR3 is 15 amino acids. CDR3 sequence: CASSPPPVTAGTQYF. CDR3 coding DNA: TGTGCCAGCAGCCCGCCCCCCGTGACAGCCGGGACCCAGTACTTC. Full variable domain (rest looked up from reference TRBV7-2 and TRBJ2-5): GAGVSQSPSNKVTEKGKDVELRCDPISGHTALYWYRQSLGQGLEFLIYFQGNSAPDKSGLPSDRFSAERTGGSVSTLTIQRTQQEDSAVYLCASSPPPVTAGTQYFGPGTRLLVL.

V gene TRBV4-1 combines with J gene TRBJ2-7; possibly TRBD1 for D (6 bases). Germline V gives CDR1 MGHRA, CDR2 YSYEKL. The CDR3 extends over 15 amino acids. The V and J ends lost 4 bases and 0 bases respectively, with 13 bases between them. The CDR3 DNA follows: TGCGCCAGCAGCCTAATCCTGGACAGCTCCTACGAGCAGTACTTC. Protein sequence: CASSLILDSSYEQYF.

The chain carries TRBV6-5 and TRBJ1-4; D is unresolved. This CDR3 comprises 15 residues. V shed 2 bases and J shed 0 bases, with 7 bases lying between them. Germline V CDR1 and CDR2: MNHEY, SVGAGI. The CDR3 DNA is TGTGCCAGCAGTTACAGCCACGCAACTAATGAAAAACTGTTTTTT. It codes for CASSYSHATNEKLFF.

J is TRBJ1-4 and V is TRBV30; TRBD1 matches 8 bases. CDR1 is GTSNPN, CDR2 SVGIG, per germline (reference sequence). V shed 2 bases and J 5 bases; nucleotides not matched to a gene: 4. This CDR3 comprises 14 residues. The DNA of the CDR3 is TGTGCCTGGAGTTCAGGACAGGGAAATGAAAAACTGTTTTTT. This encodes CAWSSGQGNEKLFF.

DNA for the CDR3: TGTGCCAGCAGCGTGGGCTTCCGCACCGGGGAGCTGTTTTTT. Protein product: CASSVGFRTGELFF. This rearrangement joins TRBV9 to TRBJ2-2; no clear D gene. Trimming took off 2 bases at V and 4 bases at J, with 9 bases between the two ends. CDR1 and CDR2 from the germline V gene are SGDLS and YYNGEE. The CDR3 sequence is 14 residues long.

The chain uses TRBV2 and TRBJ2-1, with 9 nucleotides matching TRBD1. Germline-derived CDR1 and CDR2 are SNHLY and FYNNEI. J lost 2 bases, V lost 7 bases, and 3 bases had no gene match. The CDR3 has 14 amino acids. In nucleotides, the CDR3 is TGTGCCAGCATGGACAGGGGAACCTACAATGAGCAGTTCTTC. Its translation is CASMDRGTYNEQFF.

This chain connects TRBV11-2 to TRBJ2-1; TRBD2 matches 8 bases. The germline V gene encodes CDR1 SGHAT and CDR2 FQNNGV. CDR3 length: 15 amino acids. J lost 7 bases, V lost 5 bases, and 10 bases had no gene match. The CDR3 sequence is CASSPLGLDMNEQFF. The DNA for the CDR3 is TGTGCCAGCAGCCCGCTGGGACTAGATATGAATGAGCAGTTCTTC.

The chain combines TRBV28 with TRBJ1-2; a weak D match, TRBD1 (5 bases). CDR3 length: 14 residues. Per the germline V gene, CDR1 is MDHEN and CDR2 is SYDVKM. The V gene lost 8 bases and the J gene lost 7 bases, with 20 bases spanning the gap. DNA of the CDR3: TGTGCCAGCGCAACTTTGAAGCGGGGGTCTGGCTACACCTTC. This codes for CASATLKRGSGYTF.

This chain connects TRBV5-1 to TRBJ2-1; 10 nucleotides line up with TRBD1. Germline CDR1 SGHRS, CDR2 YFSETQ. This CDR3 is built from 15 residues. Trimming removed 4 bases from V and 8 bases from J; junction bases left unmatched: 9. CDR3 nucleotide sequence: TGCGCCAGCAGCCGTACCGGGACAGGGGTGTATGAGCAGTTCTTC. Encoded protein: CASSRTGTGVYEQFF.

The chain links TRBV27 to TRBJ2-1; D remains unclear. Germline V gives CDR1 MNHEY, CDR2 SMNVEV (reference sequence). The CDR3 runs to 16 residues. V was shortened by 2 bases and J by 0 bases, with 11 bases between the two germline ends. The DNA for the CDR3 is TGTGCCAGCAGTTTAGAAGTCCAGTACTCCTACAATGAGCAGTTCTTC. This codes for CASSLEVQYSYNEQFF.

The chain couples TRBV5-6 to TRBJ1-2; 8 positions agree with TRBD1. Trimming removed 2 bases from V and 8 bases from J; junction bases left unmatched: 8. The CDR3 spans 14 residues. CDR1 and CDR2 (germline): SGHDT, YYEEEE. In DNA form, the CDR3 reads TGTGCCAGCAGCTTCAGGACAGGGTCGGGCGGCTACACCTTC. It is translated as CASSFRTGSGGYTF.

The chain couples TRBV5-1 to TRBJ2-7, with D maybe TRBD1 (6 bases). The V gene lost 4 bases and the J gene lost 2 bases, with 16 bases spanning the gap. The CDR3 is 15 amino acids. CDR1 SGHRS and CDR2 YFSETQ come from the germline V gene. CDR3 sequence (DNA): TGCGCCAGCAGCCAGGACGATAAGGGGGCCTACGAGCAGTACGTC. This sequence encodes CASSQDDKGAYEQYV.

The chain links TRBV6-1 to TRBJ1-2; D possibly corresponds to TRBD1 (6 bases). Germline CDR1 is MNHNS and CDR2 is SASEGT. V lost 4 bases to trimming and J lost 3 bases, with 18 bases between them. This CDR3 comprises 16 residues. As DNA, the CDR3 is TGTGCCAGCAGTGGAGAGAGACAGGCGCCCTACTATGGCTACACCTTC. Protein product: CASSGERQAPYYGYTF.

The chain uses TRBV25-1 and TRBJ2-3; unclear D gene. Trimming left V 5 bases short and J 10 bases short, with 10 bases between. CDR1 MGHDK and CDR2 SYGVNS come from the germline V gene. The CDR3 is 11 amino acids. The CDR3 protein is CASSRNKAQYF. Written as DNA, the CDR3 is TGTGCCAGCAGTCGAAACAAAGCGCAGTATTTT.

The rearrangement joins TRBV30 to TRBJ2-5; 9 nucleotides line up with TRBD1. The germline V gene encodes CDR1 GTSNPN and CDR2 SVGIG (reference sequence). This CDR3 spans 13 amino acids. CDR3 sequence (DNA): TGTGCATTGGGACAGGGAATGGAGGAGACCCAGTACTTC. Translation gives CALGQGMEETQYF.

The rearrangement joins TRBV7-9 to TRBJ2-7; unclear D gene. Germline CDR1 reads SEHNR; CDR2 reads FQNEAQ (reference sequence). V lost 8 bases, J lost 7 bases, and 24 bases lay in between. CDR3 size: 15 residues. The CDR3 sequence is CASSPIPSSYSEQYF. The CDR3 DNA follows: TGTGCCAGCTCTCCGATCCCTAGTTCATATTCGGAGCAGTACTTC. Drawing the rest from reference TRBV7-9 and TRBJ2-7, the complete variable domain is DTGVSQNPRHKITKRGQNVTFRCDPISEHNRLYWYRQTLGQGPEFLTYFQNEAQLEKSRLLSDRFSAERPKGSFSTLEIQRTEQGDSAMYLCASSPIPSSYSEQYFGPGTRLTVT.

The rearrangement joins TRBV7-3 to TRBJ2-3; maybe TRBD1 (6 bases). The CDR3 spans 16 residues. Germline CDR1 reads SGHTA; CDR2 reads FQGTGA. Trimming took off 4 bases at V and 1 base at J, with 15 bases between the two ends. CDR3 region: CASSSGTRWGTDTQYF. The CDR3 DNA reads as TGTGCCAGCAGCTCCGGGACACGGTGGGGCACAGATACGCAGTATTTT.

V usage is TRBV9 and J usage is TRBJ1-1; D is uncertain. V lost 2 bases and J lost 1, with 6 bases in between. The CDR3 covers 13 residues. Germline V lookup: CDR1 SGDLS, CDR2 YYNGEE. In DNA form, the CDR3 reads TGTGCCAGCAGCGTCGTCTCGAACACTGAAGCTTTCTTT. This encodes CASSVVSNTEAFF.

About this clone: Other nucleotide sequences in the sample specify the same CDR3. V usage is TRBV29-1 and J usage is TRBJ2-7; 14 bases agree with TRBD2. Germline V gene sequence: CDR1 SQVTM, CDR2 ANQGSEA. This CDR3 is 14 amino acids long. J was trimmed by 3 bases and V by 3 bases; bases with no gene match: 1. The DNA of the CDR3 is TGCAGCGTTGAGGGACTAGCGGGAGACTACGAGCAGTACTTC. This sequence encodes CSVEGLAGDYEQYF.

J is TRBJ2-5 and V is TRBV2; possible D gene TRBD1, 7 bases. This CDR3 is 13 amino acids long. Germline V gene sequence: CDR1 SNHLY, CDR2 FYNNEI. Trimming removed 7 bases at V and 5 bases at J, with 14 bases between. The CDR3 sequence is CASIPQGRETQYF. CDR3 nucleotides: TGTGCCAGCATTCCACAGGGGAGGGAGACCCAGTACTTC.

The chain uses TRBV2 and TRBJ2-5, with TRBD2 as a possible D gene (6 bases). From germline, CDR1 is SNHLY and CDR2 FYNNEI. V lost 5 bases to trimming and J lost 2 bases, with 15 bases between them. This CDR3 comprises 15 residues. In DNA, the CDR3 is TGTGCCAGCAGTCCGGGAGACCCAGCGCAAGAGACCCAGTACTTC. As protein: CASSPGDPAQETQYF.

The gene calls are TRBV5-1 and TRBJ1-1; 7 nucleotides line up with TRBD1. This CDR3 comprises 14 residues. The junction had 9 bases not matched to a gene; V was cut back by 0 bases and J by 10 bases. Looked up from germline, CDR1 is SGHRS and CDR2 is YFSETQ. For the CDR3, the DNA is TGCGCCAGCAGCTTGGCCCTAGGGGGCAATGGAGCTTTCTTT. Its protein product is CASSLALGGNGAFF.

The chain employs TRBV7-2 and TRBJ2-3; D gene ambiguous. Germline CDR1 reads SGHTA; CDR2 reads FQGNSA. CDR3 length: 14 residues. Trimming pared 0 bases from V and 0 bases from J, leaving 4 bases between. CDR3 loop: CASSLAISTDTQYF. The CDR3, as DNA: TGTGCCAGCAGCTTAGCTATTAGCACAGATACGCAGTATTTT.

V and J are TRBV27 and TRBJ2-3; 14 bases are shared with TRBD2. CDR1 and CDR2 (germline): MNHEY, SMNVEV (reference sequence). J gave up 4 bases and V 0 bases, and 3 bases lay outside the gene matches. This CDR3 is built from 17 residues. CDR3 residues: CASSLSGTSGSADTQYF. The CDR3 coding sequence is TGTGCCAGCAGTTTATCTGGGACTAGCGGGAGCGCAGATACGCAGTATTTT.

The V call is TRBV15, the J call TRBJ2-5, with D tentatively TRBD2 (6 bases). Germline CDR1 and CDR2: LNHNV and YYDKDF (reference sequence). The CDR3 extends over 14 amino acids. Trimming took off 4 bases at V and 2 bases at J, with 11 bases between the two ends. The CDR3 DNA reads TGTGCCACCAGCATGCGGCGGGGTCAAGAGACCCAGTACTTC. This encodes CATSMRRGQETQYF.

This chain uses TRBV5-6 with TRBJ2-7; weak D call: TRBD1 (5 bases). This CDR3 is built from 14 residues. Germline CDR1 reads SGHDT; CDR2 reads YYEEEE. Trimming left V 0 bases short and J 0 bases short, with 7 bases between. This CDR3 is CASSLGQSSYEQYV. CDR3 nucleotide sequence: TGTGCCAGCAGCTTGGGACAGAGCTCCTACGAGCAGTACGTC.

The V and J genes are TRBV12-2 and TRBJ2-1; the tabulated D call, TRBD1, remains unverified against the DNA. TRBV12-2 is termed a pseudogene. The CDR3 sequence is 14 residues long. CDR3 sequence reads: CASRLYRANNEQFF. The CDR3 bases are TGTGCAAGTCGCTTGTACAGGGCCAACAATGAGCAGTTCTTC.

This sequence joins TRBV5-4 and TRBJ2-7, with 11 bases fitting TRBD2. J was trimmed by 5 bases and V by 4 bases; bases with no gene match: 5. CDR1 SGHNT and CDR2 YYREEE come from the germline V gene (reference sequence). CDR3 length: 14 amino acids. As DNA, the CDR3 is TGTGCCAGCAGCCGACTAGCGGGAACAGACGAGCAGTACTTC. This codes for CASSRLAGTDEQYF.